This entry lists 20 T cell receptor beta chains sequenced from one sample in a study of T cells in tuberculosis. Sequenced by immunoSEQ multiplex PCR; TCRdb stores in-frame clones only, minus some. The sample consists of approximately 30,000 clones, approximately 90% of them appearing once. The material sequenced was PBMCs. These receptors all come from a donor aged 10-29 years with latent tuberculosis or without tuberculosis infection.

The rearrangement joins TRBV7-8 to TRBJ1-4; tentative D call: TRBD1 (5 bases). Germline V gene sequence: CDR1 SGHVS, CDR2 FQNEAQ. This CDR3 has 16 amino acids. The V and J ends lost 1 base and 8 bases respectively, with 17 bases between them. The CDR3 protein is CASSLGYGQGGEKLFF. CDR3 coding DNA: TGTGCCAGCAGCTTAGGTTACGGGCAGGGTGGGGAAAAACTGTTTTTT.

The chain has TRBV29-1 and TRBJ2-7, with TRBD1 matching 11 bases. Germline V gene sequence: CDR1 SQVTM, CDR2 ANQGSEA. Trimming cost V 7 bases and J 3 bases; bases outside gene matches: 5. The CDR3 loop spans 13 amino acids. The CDR3 nucleotides are TGCAGCGCCCGGACAGGGGGCCGCTACGAGCAGTACTTC. This sequence encodes CSARTGGRYEQYF.

The V call is TRBV7-9, the J call TRBJ1-1; 7 bases are shared with TRBD1. Germline V gene sequence: CDR1 SEHNR, CDR2 FQNEAQ (reference sequence). V shed 5 bases, J shed 0 bases, and the junction held 9 bases outside the gene matches. The CDR3 is 16 residues long. The CDR3 reads CASSHRQGIVNTEAFF. CDR3 in DNA: TGTGCCAGCAGCCACCGACAGGGAATAGTGAACACTGAAGCTTTCTTT.

The CDR3 bases are TGTGCCAGCAGTTTATCCCCAGGGACAGGGGGCTTTGGGAATGAGCAGTTCTTC. Protein: CASSLSPGTGGFGNEQFF. This rearrangement joins TRBV27 to TRBJ2-1; 12 bases agree with TRBD1. Germline trimming cut 0 bases from V and 7 bases from J; bases unmatched to any gene: 10. The CDR3 loop spans 18 amino acids. Germline CDR1 is MNHEY and CDR2 is SMNVEV (reference sequence).

The chain recombines TRBV30 with TRBJ2-7, with TRBD1 matching over 7 bases. V dropped 8 bases and J dropped 6; count of bases not matched to a gene: 10. Germline values: CDR1 GTSNPN, CDR2 SVGIG (reference sequence). This CDR3 comprises 12 residues. The CDR3 coding sequence is TGTGCCGTTACAGGGGTGGTAGGCGAGCAGTACTTC. It specifies CAVTGVVGEQYF. Together with reference TRBV30 and TRBJ2-7, the CDR3 gives the full variable domain: SQTIHQWPATLVQPVGSPLSLECTVEGTSNPNLYWYRQAAGRGLQLLFYSVGIGQISSEVPQNLSASRPQDRQFILSSKKLLLSDSGFYLCAVTGVVGEQYFGPGTRLTVT.

The rearrangement joins TRBV7-2 to TRBJ1-3, with a possible D match to TRBD1 (6 bases). The CDR3 sequence is 15 residues long. The germline CDR1 and CDR2 sequences are SGHTA and FQGNSA. V was cut by 4 bases and J by 6 bases, with 16 bases left in between. CDR3 protein: CASSSTRDKINTIYF. The DNA of the CDR3 is TGTGCCAGCAGCTCGACCAGGGACAAGATAAACACCATATATTTT. The full variable domain, rest sourced from reference TRBV7-2 and TRBJ1-3, is GAGVSQSPSNKVTEKGKDVELRCDPISGHTALYWYRQSLGQGLEFLIYFQGNSAPDKSGLPSDRFSAERTGGSVSTLTIQRTQQEDSAVYLCASSSTRDKINTIYFGEGSWLTVV.

V gene TRBV18 combines with J gene TRBJ2-5; D not certain. Germline V gene data show CDR1 as KGHSH and CDR2 as LQKENI. Trimming cost V 2 bases and J 2 bases, with 6 bases left between them. This CDR3 is 13 amino acids long. CDR3 protein: CASSPNTQETQYF. In nucleotides, the CDR3 is TGTGCCAGCTCACCAAATACACAAGAGACCCAGTACTTC.

This clone was recorded once. The chain uses TRBV7-8 and TRBJ2-3, with TRBD1 identical over 7 bases. The CDR3 loop spans 12 amino acids. The trim removed 3 bases at V and 6 bases at J, leaving 0 bases unmatched. The V gene's germline CDR1 is SGHVS and CDR2 FQNEAQ. CDR3 amino acids: CASSLTGDTQYF. The CDR3 bases are TGTGCCAGCAGCTTGACAGGGGATACGCAGTATTTT.

The chain links TRBV16 to TRBJ1-2, with D possibly being TRBD1 (6 bases). The CDR3 has 16 amino acids. Per the germline V gene, CDR1 is KGHSY and CDR2 is FQNENV. V was trimmed by 0 bases and J by 0 bases, leaving 11 bases between them. The CDR3 bases are TGTGCCAGCAGCCAATCCGTTCAGGGGACTAACTATGGCTACACCTTC. Its translation is CASSQSVQGTNYGYTF.

This clone has a single count. The CDR3 loop reads CASSAGANEKLFF. The CDR3, as DNA: TGTGCCAGCAGTGCGGGGGCGAATGAAAAACTGTTTTTT. V and J are TRBV28 and TRBJ1-4, with D possibly matching TRBD1 (6 bases). This CDR3 region has 13 residues. CDR1 MDHEN and CDR2 SYDVKM come from the germline V gene. The V end lost 5 bases, the J end lost 5 bases, and 9 bases lay between the germline ends.

J is TRBJ2-5 and V is TRBV5-1; D unclear. The V end was cut by 0 bases, the J end by 5 bases, with 5 bases between. The CDR3 runs 12 residues. CDR1 and CDR2 from the germline V gene are SGHRS and YFSETQ. The CDR3: CASSLAGETQYF. DNA of the CDR3: TGCGCCAGCAGCTTGGCCGGGGAGACCCAGTACTTC.

This chain links TRBV6-4 with TRBJ2-1, with D tentatively TRBD1 (5 bases). Trimming left V 3 bases short and J 10 bases short, with 13 bases between. Germline lookup yields CDR1 MRHNA and CDR2 SNTAGT. The CDR3 consists of 13 residues. CDR3 sequence (DNA): TGTGCCAGCAGTGAACAGGAACATCAGGAGCAGTTCTTC. Its protein is CASSEQEHQEQFF.

V usage is TRBV10-3 and J usage is TRBJ1-5, with 7 bases that match TRBD1. The CDR3 loop spans 14 amino acids. The junction had 6 bases not matched to a gene; V was cut back by 4 bases and J by 6 bases. The germline V gene encodes CDR1 ENHRY and CDR2 SYGVKD. The CDR3 nucleotides read TGTGCCATCAGTGGACAGGGTCTGAGTCAGCCCCAGCATTTT. This codes for CAISGQGLSQPQHF.

CDR3 coding DNA: TGCGCCAGCAGCTTGGGCGAACCAAACTATGGCTACACCTTC. As protein: CASSLGEPNYGYTF. The chain links TRBV5-1 to TRBJ1-2; D is unclear. Germline CDR1 SGHRS, CDR2 YFSETQ. Trimming cost V 0 bases and J 2 bases, with 8 bases left between them. CDR3 length equals 14 residues.

The V call is TRBV7-2, the J call TRBJ2-3, with D perhaps matching TRBD2 (6 bases). CDR1 is SGHTA and CDR2 is FQGNSA in the germline V gene. The CDR3 is 16 amino acids. Trimming pared 1 base from V and 0 bases from J, leaving 11 bases between. The CDR3 DNA follows: TGTGCCAGCAGCTTAGGACTAGTGTGGAGCACAGATACGCAGTATTTT. Translated, it gives CASSLGLVWSTDTQYF.

Only one count was recorded for this clone. DNA for the CDR3: TGTGCCTGGAGCGGCTCGCGGGGCGAAAAACTGTTTTTT. Translated, it gives CAWSGSRGEKLFF. This chain uses TRBV30 with TRBJ1-4; D possibly corresponds to TRBD1 (5 bases). Trimming cost V 3 bases and J 8 bases, with 13 bases left between them. Germline values: CDR1 GTSNPN, CDR2 SVGIG (reference sequence). The CDR3 consists of 13 residues.

The chain employs TRBV9 and TRBJ2-5; 9 nucleotides line up with TRBD1. Trimming removed 3 bases from V and 2 bases from J; junction bases left unmatched: 2. This CDR3 comprises 14 residues. Germline lookup yields CDR1 SGDLS and CDR2 YYNGEE. CDR3 region: CASSAGTGQETQYF. CDR3 in DNA: TGTGCCAGCAGCGCCGGGACAGGGCAAGAGACCCAGTACTTC.

This chain joins TRBV11-2 and TRBJ1-1; 9 positions match TRBD1. The CDR3 loop spans 14 amino acids. The junction had 6 bases not matched to a gene; V was cut back by 5 bases and J by 5 bases. Germline CDR1 is SGHAT and CDR2 is FQNNGV. In DNA, the CDR3 is TGTGCCAGCAGCGTACAGGGGGCAGCGACTGAAGCTTTCTTT. Protein sequence: CASSVQGAATEAFF.

This clone was detected only a few times. This rearrangement joins TRBV4-1 to TRBJ2-2; possibly TRBD1 for D (6 bases). Germline V lookup: CDR1 MGHRA, CDR2 YSYEKL. The V gene lost 4 bases and the J gene lost 8 bases, with 8 bases spanning the gap. This CDR3 has 12 residues. CDR3 sequence: CASSRGQGELFF. CDR3 nucleotide sequence: TGCGCCAGCAGCCGAGGACAGGGGGAGCTGTTTTTT.

The V gene is TRBV19, the J gene TRBJ1-6; D is ambiguous. The germline CDR1 and CDR2 sequences are LNHDA and SQIVND (reference sequence). The CDR3 is 17 residues long. Between the trimmed V and J ends, which lost 4 bases and 0 bases, there was a span of 13 bases. The CDR3 loop reads CASSKGRESSYNSPLHF. CDR3 nucleotides: TGTGCCAGTAGTAAAGGGCGGGAGAGCTCCTATAATTCACCCCTCCACTTT. The variable domain in full, completed from reference TRBV19 and TRBJ1-6, reads DGGITQSPKYLFRKEGQNVTLSCEQNLNHDAMYWYRQDPGQGLRLIYYSQIVNDFQKGDIAEGYSVSREKKESFPLTVTSAQKNPTAFYLCASSKGRESSYNSPLHFGNGTRLTVT.